This T cell receptor (beta chain) was documented in a study of CXCR3-negative and CXCR3-positive naive CD8 T cells. The TRB cDNA libraries were prepared by 5' RACE with UMI labels. TCRdb re-called the 5' RACE reads and catalogs CDR3 proteins one per entry, DNA excluded. This table holds around 140,000 distinct CDR3 sequences. The length of the CDR3 is 16 residues. As to this clonotype: Its matching antigen is unknown.

Notes on the study in general: Researchers report that CXCR3-positive naive cells carry more hydrophobic TRB CDR3s than CXCR3-negative naive cells. TRBV-TRBJ usage was alike in naive CXCR3-negative and CXCR3-positive cells but differed in memory cells. Partially decreased CXCR3 expression was recorded after cryopreservation, and fresh PBMCs were used in most assays.

Naive CD8+ T cells showed CD45RO-CCR7+CD27+CD95-. This sequence originates from a human donor in good health. Some clones in this sample may be carry-over from other donors' samples. This chain links TRBV12-3 or TRBV12-4 with TRBJ2-2; with no DNA, the TCRdb D assignment of TRBD2 cannot be verified. The sample comprised naive CXCR3- CD8+ T cells from blood. Noted subset: CD45RO-CCR7+CD27+CD95- naive CD8+ T cells lacking CXCR3 (TNR3-). CDR3 in amino acids: CASSPTGTSNTGELFF.